This TCR beta chain was profiled in a study of shared clonotypes between healthy human individuals (dated by TCRdb to the early 2020s). Study-level background: A couple of women and a few men aged 18 to 49 years were included in the cohort. For each donor, three plates each were used for CD4 naive and CD4 memory, two plates were used for CD8 naive, and one plate was used for CD8 memory. To estimate repertoire size and how much clonotypes are shared between individuals, the study performed deep sequencing of blood TCR repertoires from roughly five healthy adults. Libraries were prepared and TCR repertoires were sequenced by different laboratories using diverse techniques, in order to increase sequencing depth and limit assay-specific biases. Per donor, leukapheresis produced somewhere between about 0.94 and 9 billion PBMCs.

CD8 naive samples were CD45RO-negative cells positively selected for CCR7, giving a CD45RA+CCR7+ population that excluded TemRA cells. Donors were healthy HIV-negative adults with no recently reported acute infections or vaccinations. All donors were Caucasian adults living in Nashville, Tennessee, USA. Blood was obtained by leukapheresis, after which PBMCs were separated by Ficoll-Histopaque density gradient centrifugation and cryopreserved in liquid nitrogen vapor phase. Purity and quantity of every magnetically sorted T cell population were checked by analytical flow cytometry. Each sorted fraction had its genomic DNA isolated and then quantified by UV absorbance on a Nanodrop 2000c. Regarding this clone: No cognate antigen has been identified for it. Per-base quality was not reported, and no clone a single base away is much larger than it.

Broad study findings and their caveats: Compared with non-shared clonotypes, clonotypes shared by all four sorted-subset donors had higher generation probabilities. Because the study included only a small number of donors, the genetic and exposure-history diversity represented was limited. Across several donors, roughly 5% of naive CD4, roughly 3.4% of naive CD8, roughly 2.2% of memory CD4, and 0.4% of memory CD8 clonotypes were shared. Pairwise subsampling led to the expectation that sequencing depth would affect the degree of clonotype sharing among donors. Only blood was sampled, and tissue TCR repertoires likely differ from those in blood. Naive subsets generally had larger estimated clonotype richness than memory subsets. Incomplete sequencing was indicated by rarefaction of sorted-subset datasets, despite the large sequencing depth.

Using the deep immunoSEQ assay, TCR CDR3 regions were amplified from genomic DNA by multiplex PCR. Extracted genomic DNA from each cell subset was distributed evenly across all wells of several immunoSEQ 96-well plates, and each plate was treated as a replicate. For sorted subsets, 200 to 250 ng of genomic DNA, equivalent to 25,000 to 35,000 T cell genomes, went into each replicate PCR. Purified libraries were quantified with a Qubit 3.0 fluorometer, sized on a Bioanalyzer 2100, and re-quantified with the KAPA Library Quantification kit. Every immunoSEQ 96-well plate was sequenced on a dedicated single-read 150-cycle Illumina NextSeq 550 flow cell. In the source study's methods: The immunoSEQ output contained only junctional sequences without quality scores, so filtering could not match that applied to full-length reads. To assign V/J genes and CDR3, sequences were annotated against IMGT germline references using PyIR, a Python wrapper for IgBLAST v1.9. Reads were removed for weak V/J assignments (E-value above 1e-6), missing CDR3, stop codons, out-of-frame junctions, or ambiguous translated residues. A V3J clonotype was defined by an identical inferred V gene, J gene, and CDR3 amino acid sequence. Percentage overlap between repertoires was computed as shared unique clonotypes divided by the size of the smaller repertoire. RTK rarefaction, the Chao1 estimator, and Recon v2.1 estimates of unobserved clonotypes were used to assess repertoire richness. OLGA was used to compute generation probabilities for all TCRbeta clonotypes that the gDNA method yielded from a few donors. The source is immuneACCESS, and TCRdb retained only in-frame sequences with V and J called. Part of the clones is not carried over; for the studies checked, unresolved V genes explain less than half of this, and the remainder is unexplained. That table supplies the V and J calls and clone size; D and trimming were determined from the DNA. This sample holds 1.5 million to 2.5 million clones; 85% to 95% were observed only once. In total, the top ten clones hold 1.2% of the sample.

The V and J ends are trimmed by 4 bases and 7 bases, leaving 8 bases between them. The germline V gene (reference sequence) sets CDR1 to SEHNR and CDR2 to FQNEAQ. Measured from the cysteine to the phenylalanine, the CDR3 is 11 residues long. Only the CDR3 portion is preserved as DNA: 33 bases, with reading frame beginning at the first base. This sequence uses TRBV7-9 and TRBJ2-7, with no confidently assigned D gene. The material sequenced was naive CD8+ T cells sorted from blood. This sample's cell subset or site label indicates: CD45RA+CCR7+. The clonotype was recovered from a man between 18 and 29 years old in good health. CDR3 region: CASSSYLEQYF. Here is the DNA: TGTGCCAGCAGCTCTTACCTAGAGCAGTACTTC. The CDR3 plus the reference TRBV7-9 and TRBJ2-7 genes for the other parts give the full variable domain: DTGVSQNPRHKITKRGQNVTFRCDPISEHNRLYWYRQTLGQGPEFLTYFQNEAQLEKSRLLSDRFSAERPKGSFSTLEIQRTEQGDSAMYLCASSSYLEQYFGPGTRLTVT.